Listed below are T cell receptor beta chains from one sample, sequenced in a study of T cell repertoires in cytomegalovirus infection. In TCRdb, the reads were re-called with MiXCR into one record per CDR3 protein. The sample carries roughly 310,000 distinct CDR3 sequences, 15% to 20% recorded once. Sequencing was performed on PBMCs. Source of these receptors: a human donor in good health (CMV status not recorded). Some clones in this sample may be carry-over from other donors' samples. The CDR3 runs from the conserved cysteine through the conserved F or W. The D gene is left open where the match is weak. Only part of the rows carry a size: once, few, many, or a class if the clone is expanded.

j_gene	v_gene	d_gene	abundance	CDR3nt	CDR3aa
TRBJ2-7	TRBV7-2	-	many	TGTGCCAGCAGCTTTGTGGGGCCGCAGTACTTC	CASSFVGPQYF
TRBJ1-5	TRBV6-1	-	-	TGTGCCAGCAGTGAAGCGTACGGGGGCGAAAAGCCCCAGCATTTT	CASSEAYGGEKPQHF
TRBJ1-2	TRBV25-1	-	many	TGTGCCAGCAGTGACATCCACCTAACAGGTCGAGAGGGGTATGGCTACACCTTC	CASSDIHLTGREGYGYTF
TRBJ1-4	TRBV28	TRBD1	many	TGTGCCAGCAGTGGTCGAAATGACAGGGGGCAGGTGGGGAATGAAAAACTGTTTTTT	CASSGRNDRGQVGNEKLFF
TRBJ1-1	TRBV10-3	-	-	TGTGCCATCAGTGAGTCACAGGGAAAGGACACTGAAGCTTTCTTT	CAISESQGKDTEAFF
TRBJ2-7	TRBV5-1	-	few	TGCGCCAGCAGCTTGGGGGGGCTAGAGTCCTACGAGCAGTACTTC	CASSLGGLESYEQYF
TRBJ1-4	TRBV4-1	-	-	TGCGCCAGCAGCCCGGCAGGCACCAGGTCTTGGTCGGGTGAAAAACTGTTTTTT	CASSPAGTRSWSGEKLFF
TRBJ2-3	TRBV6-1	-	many	TGTGCCAGCAGCGCAGGGTCGGGGGGCACAGATACGCAGTATTTT	CASSAGSGGTDTQYF
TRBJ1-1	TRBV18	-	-	TGTGCCAGCTCACTTCAGGGAAAGAACACTGAAGCTTTCTTT	CASSLQGKNTEAFF
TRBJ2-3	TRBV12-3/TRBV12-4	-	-	TGTGCCAGCAGGCCTTCAACTAGAGATACGCAGTATTTT	CASRPSTRDTQYF
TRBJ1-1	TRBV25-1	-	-	TGTGCCAGCAGTGAATTAGGTCGTGGCAAGAACACTGAAGCTTTCTTT	CASSELGRGKNTEAFF
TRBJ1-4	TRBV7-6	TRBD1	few	TGTGCCAGCAGACGTGGGACAGGCAATCTCTGGGCTAATGAAAAACTGTTTTTT	CASRRGTGNLWANEKLFF
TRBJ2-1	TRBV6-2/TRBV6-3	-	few	TGTGCCAGCAGTAACGGGTACAATGAGCAGTTCTTC	CASSNGYNEQFF
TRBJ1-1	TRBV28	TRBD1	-	TGTGCCAGCGGGAACCCCGGGACAGTGAACACTGAAGCTTTCTTT	CASGNPGTVNTEAFF
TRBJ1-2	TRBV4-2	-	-	TGTGCCAGCAGCCAAGGCGGGTTAGGGGGAACCTATGGCTACACCTTC	CASSQGGLGGTYGYTF
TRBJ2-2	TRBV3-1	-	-	TGTGCCAGCAGCCAAGAGGAGGTCGGGGAGCTGTTTTTT	CASSQEEVGELFF
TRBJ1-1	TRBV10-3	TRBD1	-	TGTGCCACGACCCCTTGGGCAGGGGGACCGAACACTGAAGCTTTCTTT	CATTPWAGGPNTEAFF
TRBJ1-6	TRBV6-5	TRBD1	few	TGTGCCAGCAGTCTCGGACAGGGGATTGATAATTCACCCCTCCACTTT	CASSLGQGIDNSPLHF
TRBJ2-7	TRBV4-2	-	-	TGTGCCAGCAGCCAAGAGTGGTCGGGCGGGGGCAGCTACGAGCAGTACTTC	CASSQEWSGGGSYEQYF
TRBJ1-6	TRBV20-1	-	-	TGCAGTGCTATAAAGGTGGGATCACCCCTCCACTTT	CSAIKVGSPLHF
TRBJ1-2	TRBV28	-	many	TGTGCCAGCAGCACCGGGGAAGTCTATGGCTACACCTTC	CASSTGEVYGYTF
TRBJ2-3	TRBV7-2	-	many	TGTGCCAGCAGCATATTAGGGGGGGCGACAGATACGCAGTATTTT	CASSILGGATDTQYF
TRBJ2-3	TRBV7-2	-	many	TGTGCCAGCAGCTACGCACACGGCACAGATACGCAGTATTTT	CASSYAHGTDTQYF
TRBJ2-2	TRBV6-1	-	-	TGTGCCAGCAGTGAAAGAAATTACGCCGGGGAGCTGTTTTTT	CASSERNYAGELFF
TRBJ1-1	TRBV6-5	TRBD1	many	TGTGCCAGCAGCCGTCCCACTTGGACAGGGGCGACTGAAGCTTTCTTT	CASSRPTWTGATEAFF
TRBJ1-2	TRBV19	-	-	TGTGCCAGTGATCCGAGCGGGAACTATGGCTACACCTTC	CASDPSGNYGYTF
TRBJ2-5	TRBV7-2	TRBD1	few	TGTGCCAGCAGCTTAGTGGGACAGTCTCAAGAGACCCAGTACTTC	CASSLVGQSQETQYF
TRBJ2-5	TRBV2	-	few	TGTGCCAGCAACGGTGACAGGCAAGAGACCCAGTACTTC	CASNGDRQETQYF
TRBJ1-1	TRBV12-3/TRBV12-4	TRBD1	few	TGTGCCAGCAGTCCCTGGACAGGGCCCACTGAAGCTTTCTTT	CASSPWTGPTEAFF
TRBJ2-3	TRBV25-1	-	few	TGTGCCAGCAGACACAGAGATACGCAGTATTTT	CASRHRDTQYF
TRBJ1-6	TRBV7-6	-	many	TGTGCCAGCAGCCGCGGGACCCGCTATAATTCACCCCTCCACTTT	CASSRGTRYNSPLHF
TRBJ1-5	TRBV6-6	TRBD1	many	TGTGCCAGCAGTTCTGGGACAGGAAACAATCAGCCCCAGCATTTT	CASSSGTGNNQPQHF
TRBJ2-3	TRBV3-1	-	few	TGTGCCAGCAGCCAAGAATGGACAGGCACAGATACGCAGTATTTT	CASSQEWTGTDTQYF
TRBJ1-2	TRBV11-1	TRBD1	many	TGTGCCAGCAGCTTCGACAGGGAACGTGGCTACACCTTC	CASSFDRERGYTF
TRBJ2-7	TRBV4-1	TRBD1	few	TGCGCCAGCAGCCGCCAGACAGGGGGCCCCTCCTACGAGCAGTACTTC	CASSRQTGGPSYEQYF
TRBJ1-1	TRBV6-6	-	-	TGTGCCAGCACCCAAGGACAGATGAACACTGAAGCTTTCTTT	CASTQGQMNTEAFF
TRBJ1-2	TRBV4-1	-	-	TGCGCCAGCAGCCAAGATTCGGGGGACCGTCGCTTC	CASSQDSGDRRF
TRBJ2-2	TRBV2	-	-	TGTGCCAGCAGTAGCCGCGAGCTGGGTATCGGCACCGGGGAGCTGTTTTTT	CASSSRELGIGTGELFF
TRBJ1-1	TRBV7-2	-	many	TGTGCCAGCAGCTTAGTAGAGGGCCTGGACACTGAAGCTTTCTTT	CASSLVEGLDTEAFF
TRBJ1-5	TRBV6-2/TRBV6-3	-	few	TGTGCCAGCACCAACGGGACCGCGGAGATCGAGCCCCAGCATTTT	CASTNGTAEIEPQHF
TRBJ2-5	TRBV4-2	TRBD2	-	TGTGCCAGCAGCCAAGAGGGACTAGCGGGGGGCCGGGAGACCCAGTACTTC	CASSQEGLAGGRETQYF
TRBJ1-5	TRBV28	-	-	TGTGCCAGCAGTTGGTCCGTTTTGAGGGCCCAGCCCCAGCATTTT	CASSWSVLRAQPQHF
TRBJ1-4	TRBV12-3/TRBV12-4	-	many	TGTGCCAGCAGTTACAGGACGGACCCCGAAAAACTGTTTTTT	CASSYRTDPEKLFF
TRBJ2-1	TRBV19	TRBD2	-	TGTGCCAGTAATGAAGCGGGGGGGCCGAATGAGCAGTTCTTC	CASNEAGGPNEQFF
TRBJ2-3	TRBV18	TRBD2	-	TGTGCCAGCTCACCAGGGACTAGCGGGGGACCTACGTATTTT	CASSPGTSGGPTYF
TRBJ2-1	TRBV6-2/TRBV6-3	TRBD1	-	TGTGCCAGCAGCGTTCTTCAGGGGGCCTACAATGAGCAGTTCTTC	CASSVLQGAYNEQFF
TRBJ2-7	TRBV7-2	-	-	TGTGCCAGCAGCTCGGGGGGGGGGGACAGGGTGTGGGTCTACGAGCAGTACTTC	CASSSGGGDRVWVYEQYF
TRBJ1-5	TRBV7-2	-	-	TGTGCCAGCAGCCTGGGTGGGTCAGTGGGCAATCAGCCCCAGCATTTT	CASSLGGSVGNQPQHF
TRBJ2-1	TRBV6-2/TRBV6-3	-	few	TGTGCCAGCAGTTGGTCACAGCACAATGAGCAGTTCTTC	CASSWSQHNEQFF
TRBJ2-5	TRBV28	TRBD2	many	TGTGCCAGCAGTTTCCAGCGGGGCTACGCGGGGACCCAGTACTTC	CASSFQRGYAGTQYF
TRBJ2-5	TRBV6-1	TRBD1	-	TGTGCCAGCAGGGGACAGTTCGGAGAGACCCAGTACTTC	CASRGQFGETQYF
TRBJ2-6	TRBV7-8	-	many	TGTGCCAGCAGCCCCGGACTATGGGGAACTGGGGCCAACGTCCTGACTTTC	CASSPGLWGTGANVLTF
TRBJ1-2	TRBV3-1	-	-	TGTGCCAGCAGAAAAGAGGGAGGGGAGCCGATTAACTATGGCTACACCTTC	CASRKEGGEPINYGYTF
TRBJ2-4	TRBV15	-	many	TGTGCCACCAGTAAACCAGGAGCACTAGCCAAAAACATTCAGTACTTC	CATSKPGALAKNIQYF
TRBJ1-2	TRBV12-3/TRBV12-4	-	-	TGTGCCAGCAGGCTGGGCCCACCTTCTGCTAACTATGGCTACACCTTC	CASRLGPPSANYGYTF
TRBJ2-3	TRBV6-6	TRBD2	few	TGTGCCAGCAGTTACTCGTTGCGGGGGGCTAGCACAGATACGCAGTATTTT	CASSYSLRGASTDTQYF
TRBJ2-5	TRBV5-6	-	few	TGTGCCAGCAGCCCACAGGGTAGGCAAGAGACCCAGTACTTC	CASSPQGRQETQYF
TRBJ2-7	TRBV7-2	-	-	TGTGCCAGCAGCCCCAGGGGGGGTCAGTACGAGCAGTACTTC	CASSPRGGQYEQYF